The TCR beta chain under discussion was sequenced for a study of T cells in narcolepsy. V was shortened by 5 bases and J by 0 bases, with 8 bases between the two germline ends. The CDR3 contains 15 residues. CDR1 is SEHNR, CDR2 FQNEAQ, per germline (reference sequence). TCRdb's copy holds only in-frame clones and misses some; the assay was immunoSEQ multiplex PCR. Of roughly 24,000 clones in the sample, approximately 80% were seen once. The V and J genes are TRBV7-9 and TRBJ2-6; weak D call: TRBD1 (6 bases). This clonotype was sampled from a human donor in good health. Sequenced input: memory (CD45RA-) CD4+ T cells from blood. Here the CDR3 reads CASSQGHSGANVLTF. Written as DNA, the CDR3 is TGTGCCAGCAGCCAGGGACACTCTGGGGCCAACGTCCTGACTTTC.